The following is a TCR beta chain sequence with its context. In the original workflow: It was from reference gene primer amplification that nucleated cell counts were estimated. The protocol was immunoSEQ multiplex PCR, while the TCRdb copy is restricted to in-frame clones and leaves out a portion. For V, J and clone size, that table is used; D and trimming come from the DNA. The data show about 74,000 clones, 87% seen once. These data belong to a study of blood T cell repertoires in COVID-19. Study summary: The United States, Italy and Spain supplied acute and convalescent COVID-19 samples. T cells, B-cell-depleted T cells, or PBMCs supplied cDNA or gDNA.

The ends lost 3 bases at V and 1 base at J; junction bases unmatched: 17. The CDR3 loop spans 20 amino acids. Germline V CDR1 and CDR2: SGHRS, YFSETQ. The sequence derives from a woman over 75 with active or convalescent COVID-19. V gene TRBV5-1 combines with J gene TRBJ1-4; 8 nucleotides match TRBD1. The source material was peripheral blood. CDR3 nucleotide sequence: TGCGCCAGCAGCTCCCCCCCAGGACAGGGCGGAAAGGAAACTAATGAAAAACTGTTTTTT. Amino acid sequence: CASSSPPGQGGKETNEKLFF.